This TCR beta chain appears in the sequencing data of a study of blood T cell repertoires in COVID-19. How the authors handled the data: Scientists estimated how many nucleated cells there were by amplifying reference gene primers. Sequenced by immunoSEQ multiplex PCR; TCRdb stores in-frame clones only, minus some. V, J and clone size were drawn from that table, and D and trimming were deduced from the DNA. The sample carries 270,000 or so clones, 75% to 90% recorded once. CDR3 size: 17 residues. Germline lookup yields CDR1 MDHEN and CDR2 SYDVKM. V lost 6 bases and J 4 bases, leaving 22 bases between the germline ends.

The sequenced sample consisted of peripheral blood. The receptor's source is a woman aged 25-40 years with active or convalescent COVID-19. The genes are TRBV28 and TRBJ1-5; D is perhaps TRBD1 (6 bases). The chain's CDR3 is CASRLGGFSSLNQPQHF. The CDR3 nucleotides are TGTGCCAGCAGGCTAGGGGGTTTTTCATCCCTTAATCAGCCCCAGCATTTT. Complete variable domain (other parts from reference TRBV28 and TRBJ1-5): DVKVTQSSRYLVKRTGEKVFLECVQDMDHENMFWYRQDPGLGLRLIYFSYDVKMKEKGDIPEGYSVSREKKERFSLILESASTNQTSMYLCASRLGGFSSLNQPQHFGDGTRLSIL.